The rows below give T cell receptor beta chains drawn from one sample of a study of regulatory T cells in long-lasting Graves disease. Each CDR3 protein gets one entry after TCRdb re-called the multiplex PCR reads with MiXCR. The table includes under 400,000 distinct CDR3 sequences, 15% to 20% detected once. These data are also associated with another study on T cells in Graves' hyperthyroidism and ophthalmopathy.

The sequenced sample was peripheral blood mononuclear cells (PBMCs), obtained at new diagnosis, from a patient treated with antithyroid drugs. Source of these receptors: a man aged 35 to 55 with Graves disease. Each CDR3 is given with its conserved first and last residue. D genes are given only for firm matches. Size is stated for part of the rows, as once, few or many counts, or as a class when the clone is expanded.

>TRBJ2-1|many|TRBD1|TRBV20-1
CSATTRQGFYNEQFF
TGCAGTGCAACGACCCGACAGGGATTCTACAATGAGCAGTTCTTC
>TRBJ1-5|many|TRBD1|TRBV20-1
CSAVQGEHQPQHF
TGCAGTGCTGTACAGGGGGAACATCAGCCCCAGCATTTT
>TRBJ2-1|many|NA|TRBV9
CASSGESYNEQFF
TGTGCCAGCAGCGGGGAGAGCTACAATGAGCAGTTCTTC
>TRBJ2-7|NA|TRBD1|TRBV2
CASTWDRAEQYF
TGTGCCAGCACCTGGGACAGGGCCGAGCAGTACTTC
>TRBJ2-7|many|TRBD1|TRBV27
CASSTGTGFEQYF
TGTGCCAGCAGTACCGGGACAGGGTTCGAGCAGTACTTC
>TRBJ2-1|many|TRBD2|TRBV18
CASSPRASGGASGEQFF
TGTGCCAGCTCACCACGGGCTAGCGGGGGGGCCAGTGGTGAGCAGTTCTTC
>TRBJ2-7|many|NA|TRBV9
CASSVDGYEQYF
TGTGCCAGCAGCGTAGACGGCTACGAGCAGTACTTC
>TRBJ1-1|many|NA|TRBV5-1
CASSLIGGGNTEAFF
TGTGCCAGCAGTCTCATTGGGGGCGGAAACACTGAAGCTTTCTTT
>TRBJ2-7|many|NA|TRBV7-8
CASSFPSAGGSSYEQYF
TGTGCCAGCAGCTTCCCCTCTGCAGGGGGGAGCTCCTACGAGCAGTACTTC
>TRBJ2-7|NA|NA|TRBV28
CASSLCSPECEQYF
TGTGCCAGCAGTTTATGTTCCCCTGAATGCGAGCAGTACTTC
>TRBJ2-3|NA|TRBD2|TRBV5-6
CASSSSGGSVDTQYF
TGTGCCAGCAGTTCTAGCGGGGGTTCGGTAGATACGCAGTATTTT